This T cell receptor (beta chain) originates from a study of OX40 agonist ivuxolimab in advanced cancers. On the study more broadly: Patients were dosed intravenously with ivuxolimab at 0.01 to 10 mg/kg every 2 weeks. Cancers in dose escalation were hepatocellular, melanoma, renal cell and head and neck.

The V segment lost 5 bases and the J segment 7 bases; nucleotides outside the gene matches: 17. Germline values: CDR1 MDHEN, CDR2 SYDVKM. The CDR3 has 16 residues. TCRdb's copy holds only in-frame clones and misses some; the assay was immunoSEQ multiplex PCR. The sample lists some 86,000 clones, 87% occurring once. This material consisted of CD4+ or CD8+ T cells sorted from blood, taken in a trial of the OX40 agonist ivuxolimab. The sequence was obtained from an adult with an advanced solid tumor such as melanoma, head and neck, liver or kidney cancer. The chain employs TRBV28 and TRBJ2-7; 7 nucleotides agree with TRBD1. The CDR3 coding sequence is TGTGCCAGCAGTCTCCGACAGGGCCCGTTTTTAGGGGAGCAGTACTTC. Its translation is CASSLRQGPFLGEQYF.